These 30 T cell receptor beta chains were sequenced from one sample in a study of cytomegalovirus exposure and HLA in healthy donors. With 60 Vbeta and 13 Jbeta primers, the PCR was carried out. Profiled with immunoSEQ multiplex PCR; TCRdb holds only in-frame clones, not every one. The data contain approximately 150,000 clones, approximately 80% of them singletons. The sequencing input was PBMCs. The receptors come from a female donor in good health and CMV-seronegative.

The V gene is TRBV5-4, the J gene TRBJ2-2, with D possibly matching TRBD2 (5 bases). V dropped 0 bases and J dropped 3 bases, with 9 bases sitting between them. The CDR3 is 15 residues long. Germline CDR1 SGHNT, CDR2 YYREEE (reference sequence). CDR3 nucleotide sequence: TGTGCCAGCAGCTTGGGGCGGGTTTACACCGGGGAGCTGTTTTTT. Its protein is CASSLGRVYTGELFF.

This chain links TRBV7-2 with TRBJ1-4, with 8 nucleotides matching TRBD1. J lost 8 bases, V lost 6 bases, and 5 bases had no gene match. Germline CDR1 and CDR2: SGHTA and FQGNSA. CDR3 size: 13 residues. Here the CDR3 reads CASSYTGGEKLFF. The CDR3 DNA is TGTGCCAGCAGTTACACAGGGGGAGAAAAACTGTTTTTT.

This clone came up once. V and J are TRBV14 and TRBJ2-7; tentative D call: TRBD1 (5 bases). The V gene's germline CDR1 is SGHDN and CDR2 FVKESK. V gave up 0 bases and J gave up 0 bases, with 15 bases separating them. The CDR3 length is 17 residues. The CDR3 coding sequence is TGTGCCAGCAGCCAAGATCCCCGCAGGGCCCTCTCCTACGAGCAGTACTTC. Translating it yields CASSQDPRRALSYEQYF.

Comment on this clone: Sequence at one end of the junction differs from germline and may be a read error. The DNA for the CDR3 is TGTGCCAGCAGTTCTCTCAGGGGGTACTATGGCTACCCCTTC. Its translation is CASSSLRGYYGYPF. J is TRBJ1-2 and V is TRBV6-5; 7 bases are a match to TRBD1. Germline V gene lookup returns CDR1 MNHEY and CDR2 SVGAGI. CDR3 size: 14 residues.

The gene calls are TRBV28 and TRBJ2-7; D remains unclear. This CDR3 comprises 12 residues. Germline V CDR1 and CDR2: MDHEN, SYDVKM. Trimming pared 5 bases from V and 0 bases from J, leaving 5 bases between. CDR3 sequence reads: CASSIFSYEQYF. CDR3 coding DNA: TGTGCCAGCAGTATCTTCTCCTACGAGCAGTACTTC.

Only one count was recorded for this clone. The CDR3 DNA follows: TGCAGCGTCTGGGCACAGGGAACCGGGGAGCTGTTTTTT. Its protein product is CSVWAQGTGELFF. The rearrangement joins TRBV29-1 to TRBJ2-2, with D tentatively TRBD1 (6 bases). The V and J ends lost 6 bases and 5 bases respectively, with 13 bases between them. Looked up from germline, CDR1 is SQVTM and CDR2 is ANQGSEA. The CDR3 covers 13 residues.

This chain connects TRBV6-6 to TRBJ1-2, with D unresolved. V gave up 0 bases and J gave up 8 bases, with 13 bases separating them. Germline CDR1 reads MNHNY; CDR2 reads SVGAGI (reference sequence). The CDR3 has 14 residues. The CDR3 DNA follows: TGTGCCAGCAGTTACTCATCGGGCGCGGGGGGCTACACCTTC. Its protein product is CASSYSSGAGGYTF.

The rearrangement joins TRBV9 to TRBJ2-1; TRBD2 matches 12 bases. The germline gives CDR1 SGDLS, CDR2 YYNGEE. V shed 3 bases and J 7 bases; nucleotides not matched to a gene: 11. CDR3 length: 17 amino acids. CDR3 amino acids: CASSARVGLAGRNEQFF. For the CDR3, the DNA is TGTGCCAGCAGCGCCAGGGTTGGACTAGCGGGGAGGAATGAGCAGTTCTTC. Together with reference TRBV9 and TRBJ2-1, the CDR3 gives the full variable domain: DSGVTQTPKHLITATGQRVTLRCSPRSGDLSVYWYQQSLDQGLQFLIQYYNGEERAKGNILERFSAQQFPDLHSELNLSSLELGDSALYFCASSARVGLAGRNEQFFGPGTRLTVL.

This rearrangement joins TRBV21-1 to TRBJ2-7; the table's D call of TRBD1 was not tested on the DNA. TRBV21-1 is annotated as a pseudogene. This CDR3 has 15 residues. For the CDR3, the DNA is TGTGCCAGCAGCGGAGAACAGGGGCCTTTAGGGGAGCAGTACTTC. Translated: CASSGEQGPLGEQYF.

The chain has TRBV28 and TRBJ1-2; maybe TRBD1 (5 bases). CDR3 length: 15 residues. The ends were cut back, 2 bases at V and 4 bases at J, with 14 bases in the middle. Germline values: CDR1 MDHEN, CDR2 SYDVKM. The CDR3 DNA is TGTGCCAGCAGTTTAGGCAGGGCGGCACTCTATGGCTACACCTTC. This encodes CASSLGRAALYGYTF.

This chain links TRBV5-1 with TRBJ2-7, with a weak D call TRBD1 (6 bases). CDR1 is SGHRS and CDR2 is YFSETQ in the germline V gene. This CDR3 is 12 amino acids long. The V and J ends lost 4 bases and 5 bases respectively, with 10 bases between them. Here the CDR3 reads CASSPGHNEQYF. DNA of the CDR3: TGCGCCAGCAGCCCGGGACACAACGAGCAGTACTTC.

The chain couples TRBV28 to TRBJ2-1, with 8 positions matching TRBD2. Germline-derived CDR1 and CDR2 are MDHEN and SYDVKM. The CDR3 is 16 residues long. Germline trimming cut 5 bases from V and 0 bases from J; bases unmatched to any gene: 6. In nucleotides, the CDR3 is TGTGCCAGCAGTCTCCCCAGCGGGAGCTCCTACAATGAGCAGTTCTTC. It is translated as CASSLPSGSSYNEQFF.

The chain uses TRBV15 and TRBJ2-5, with D perhaps TRBD1 or TRBD2 (6 bases each). In germline, CDR1 is LNHNV, CDR2 YYDKDF (reference sequence). The CDR3 is 14 residues long. Between the trimmed V and J ends, which lost 5 bases and 3 bases, there was a span of 13 bases. The CDR3 is CATSGGTTEETQYF. The DNA for the CDR3 is TGTGCCACCAGCGGAGGGACAACCGAAGAGACCCAGTACTTC.

The genes are TRBV7-8 and TRBJ1-2; 7 nucleotides line up with TRBD1. CDR3 length equals 13 residues. Germline lookup yields CDR1 SGHVS and CDR2 FQNEAQ. The junction had 4 bases not matched to a gene; V was cut back by 5 bases and J by 4 bases. The CDR3 nucleotides are TGTGCCAGCAGCCCGACAGGGACCTATGGCTACACCTTC. Protein sequence: CASSPTGTYGYTF.

J is TRBJ1-4 and V is TRBV7-9, with D perhaps matching TRBD1 (5 bases). Germline V gene lookup returns CDR1 SEHNR and CDR2 FQNEAQ (reference sequence). Trimming took off 4 bases at V and 7 bases at J, with 19 bases between the two ends. This CDR3 contains 16 residues. The DNA for the CDR3 is TGTGCCAGCAGCTCGACGTGGGGGGGGTTTTTTGAAAAACTGTTTTTT. Protein: CASSSTWGGFFEKLFF. Filled out from reference TRBV7-9 and TRBJ1-4, the complete variable domain reads DTGVSQNPRHKITKRGQNVTFRCDPISEHNRLYWYRQTLGQGPEFLTYFQNEAQLEKSRLLSDRFSAERPKGSFSTLEIQRTEQGDSAMYLCASSSTWGGFFEKLFFGSGTQLSVL.

The chain is built from TRBV30 and TRBJ2-5, with TRBD2 matching over 9 bases. The CDR3 consists of 13 residues. CDR1 and CDR2 (germline): GTSNPN, SVGIG (reference sequence). Losses at the gene ends were 4 bases for V and 11 bases for J; bases not matched to a gene: 11. The CDR3 region has the DNA TGTGCCTGGACCTACAGCGGGAGGATCGATCAGTACTTC. It specifies CAWTYSGRIDQYF.

This clone is a singleton in its sample. This chain uses TRBV19 with TRBJ1-2; no clear D gene. The length of the CDR3 is 14 residues. Looked up from germline, CDR1 is LNHDA and CDR2 is SQIVND (reference sequence). The germline V and J ends were trimmed by 5 bases and 1 base, with 11 bases remaining between them. DNA for the CDR3: TGTGCCAGTAGTTTAAGCAGCGGTAACTATGGCTACACCTTC. It codes for CASSLSSGNYGYTF.

The chain employs TRBV15 and TRBJ1-5; 9 bases line up with TRBD1. Germline V gene sequence: CDR1 LNHNV, CDR2 YYDKDF (reference sequence). This CDR3 has 21 residues. V shed 2 bases and J 1 base; nucleotides not matched to a gene: 18. Here the CDR3 DNA reads TGTGCCACCAGCAGACAATCAACAATCCGGGACAGGGAACGAAGCAATCAGCCCCAGCATTTT. Its protein is CATSRQSTIRDRERSNQPQHF.

This chain links TRBV25-1 with TRBJ2-3, with D tentatively TRBD1 (6 bases). Per germline, CDR1 MGHDK and CDR2 SYGVNS. V lost 0 bases and J 4 bases, leaving 8 bases between the germline ends. The CDR3 totals 14 residues. CDR3 DNA: TGTGCCAGCAGTGAATATCAGGGGTCAGATACGCAGTATTTT. It is translated as CASSEYQGSDTQYF.

The V call is TRBV5-1, the J call TRBJ2-7; 7 bases map to TRBD2. This CDR3 comprises 14 residues. Per the germline V gene, CDR1 is SGHRS and CDR2 is YFSETQ. J gave up 4 bases and V 5 bases, and 9 bases lay outside the gene matches. CDR3 sequence (DNA): TGCGCCAGCAGGTTAGGGAGGGGAGGATACGAGCAGTACTTC. This codes for CASRLGRGGYEQYF.

This chain links TRBV5-1 with TRBJ1-6; D might be TRBD1 (6 bases). Trimming removed 0 bases at V and 6 bases at J, with 10 bases between. The V gene's germline CDR1 is SGHRS and CDR2 YFSETQ. The CDR3 length is 15 residues. Here the CDR3 reads CASSLGAGVNSPLHF. The CDR3 nucleotides are TGCGCCAGCAGCTTGGGTGCAGGGGTTAATTCACCCCTCCACTTT. Full variable domain (rest looked up from reference TRBV5-1 and TRBJ1-6): KAGVTQTPRYLIKTRGQQVTLSCSPISGHRSVSWYQQTPGQGLQFLFEYFSETQRNKGNFPGRFSGRQFSNSRSEMNVSTLELGDSALYLCASSLGAGVNSPLHFGNGTRLTVT.

The J gene is TRBJ1-1, the V gene TRBV5-4; D is unresolved. Trimming left V 5 bases short and J 0 bases short, with 8 bases between. The CDR3 contains 13 residues. Germline V gene lookup returns CDR1 SGHNT and CDR2 YYREEE (reference sequence). The DNA of the CDR3 is TGTGCCAGCAGTAACAGCTTGAACACTGAAGCTTTCTTT. It yields the protein CASSNSLNTEAFF.

This clone appeared a single time. CDR3: CASSLAGEVNQPQHF. CDR3 sequence (DNA): TGCGCCAGCAGCTTGGCGGGGGAGGTCAATCAGCCCCAGCATTTT. The chain carries TRBV5-1 and TRBJ1-5; maybe TRBD1 (5 bases). V lost 0 bases and J lost 3, with 10 bases in between. Germline CDR1 and CDR2: SGHRS and YFSETQ. There are 15 residues in the CDR3.

The chain carries TRBV7-9 and TRBJ1-5; TRBD1 might be the D (5 bases). This CDR3 is 14 amino acids long. The germline CDR1 and CDR2 sequences are SEHNR and FQNEAQ (reference sequence). V was shortened by 5 bases and J by 5 bases, with 13 bases between the two germline ends. Here the CDR3 DNA reads TGTGCCAGCAGCCAGAACGGGGGGGATCAGCCCCAGCATTTT. It translates to CASSQNGGDQPQHF.

CDR3 residues: CASSTREGNVQPNTEAFF. The CDR3 DNA reads TGTGCCAGCAGCACGAGGGAGGGCAACGTACAGCCCAACACTGAAGCTTTCTTT. The V and J genes are TRBV21-1 and TRBJ1-1. TRBV21-1 is a documented pseudogene. There are 18 residues in the CDR3.

CDR3 sequence reads: CASSLALNTEAFF. The DNA for the CDR3 is TGCGCCAGCAGCTTGGCTTTGAACACTGAAGCTTTCTTT. The chain carries TRBV5-1 and TRBJ1-1; D ambiguous. The CDR3 spans 13 residues. Germline CDR1 SGHRS, CDR2 YFSETQ. V was shortened by 0 bases and J by 0 bases, with 3 bases between the two germline ends.

The genes are TRBV29-1 and TRBJ2-1; D perhaps matches TRBD2 (5 bases). This CDR3 spans 11 amino acids. The V and J ends lost 4 bases and 10 bases respectively, with 11 bases between them. Germline V CDR1 and CDR2: SQVTM, ANQGSEA. CDR3: CSVASFGEQFF. CDR3 nucleotides: TGCAGCGTTGCTAGCTTCGGGGAGCAGTTCTTC.

The chain links TRBV4-2 to TRBJ2-7, with TRBD2 matching over 8 bases. The length of the CDR3 is 16 residues. Unmatched junction bases numbered 8, after V lost 2 bases and J lost 2 bases. Looked up from germline, CDR1 is LGHNA and CDR2 is YNFKEQ. The CDR3 sequence is CASSQHGTSQTYEQYF. CDR3 DNA: TGTGCCAGCAGCCAACATGGGACTAGTCAGACCTACGAGCAGTACTTC.

This chain joins TRBV28 and TRBJ1-5; D is possibly TRBD1 (6 bases). Germline V gene data show CDR1 as MDHEN and CDR2 as SYDVKM. Trimming left V 3 bases short and J 6 bases short, with 12 bases between. The CDR3 sequence is 14 residues long. The CDR3 reads CASSFRGQGQPQHF. As DNA, the CDR3 is TGTGCCAGCAGTTTCAGGGGTCAGGGTCAGCCCCAGCATTTT.

This rearrangement joins TRBV7-8 to TRBJ1-4; maybe TRBD1 (6 bases). Trimming shortened V by 2 bases and J by 3 bases, and 13 bases separated the two germline ends. The length of the CDR3 is 16 residues. CDR1 and CDR2 from the germline V gene are SGHVS and FQNEAQ. In DNA form, the CDR3 reads TGTGCCAGCAGCTTATATGGGACAAACGCTAATGAAAAACTGTTTTTT. Translated, it gives CASSLYGTNANEKLFF. The full variable domain, completed using reference TRBV7-8 and TRBJ1-4, is GAGVSQSPRYKVAKRGQDVALRCDPISGHVSLFWYQQALGQGPEFLTYFQNEAQLDKSGLPSDRFFAERPEGSVSTLKIQRTQQEDSAVYLCASSLYGTNANEKLFFGSGTQLSVL.